The entry below gives a single TCR beta chain sequence along with its context. What it recognizes is unknown. This CDR3 contains 16 residues. The V gene end was trimmed by 0 bases and the J gene end by 4 bases; junction bases not matched to a gene: 6. Germline V CDR1 and CDR2: MNHEY, SMNVEV (reference sequence). This sample is part of a study of early T cells in non-severe SARS-CoV-2 infection. Study-level points and caveats: There was a bias toward anti-spike CD8 responses in VDJdb matching, which missed private and CD4 specificities.

Via MiXCR, TCRdb re-called the 5' RACE reads, giving one row per CDR3 protein. The data hold tens of thousands of distinct CDR3 sequences, with about 10% observed a single time. The TCR sequence derives from an adult who was a healthcare worker with PCR-confirmed SARS-CoV-2 infection or an uninfected control (not recorded which). Sequenced: whole blood. The V call is TRBV27, the J call TRBJ2-3, with 8 nucleotides matching TRBD2. The CDR3 spells CASSLSGLAGPDTQYF. The CDR3 nucleotides are TGTGCCAGCAGTTTATCGGGGCTAGCGGGCCCAGATACGCAGTATTTT.